A selection of T cell receptor beta chains follows, all from one sample in a study of shared clonotypes between healthy human individuals. Measured with immunoSEQ multiplex PCR; TCRdb has only the in-frame clones, and not every one. The data hold some 1,900,000 clones, with about 95% observed a single time. Sequences were obtained from naive CD8+ T cells sorted from blood. The receptor source for this set is a man between 18 and 29 years old in good health. CDR3s include the opening cysteine and the closing phenylalanine or tryptophan. The D gene is left open where the match is weak. Clone size appears in some rows only: once, few, many, or a class for an expanded clone.

CDR3 protein | CDR3 DNA | J gene | clone size | V gene | D gene
CASSGSGWDYEQYF | TGTGCCAGCAGTGGTTCAGGGTGGGACTACGAGCAGTACTTC | TRBJ2-7 | few | TRBV2 | .
CASSDDPRDMNTEAFF | TGTGCCAGCAGCGACGACCCCAGGGACATGAACACTGAAGCTTTCTTT | TRBJ1-1 | . | TRBV5-6 | .
CASSRRRSLGNQPQHF | TGCGCCAGCTCCAGAAGACGGAGCTTGGGCAATCAGCCCCAGCATTTT | TRBJ1-5 | . | TRBV5-1 | .
CASSDYVGRGNEKLFF | TGCGCCAGCAGCGATTATGTAGGCAGGGGGAATGAAAAACTGTTTTTT | TRBJ1-4 | . | TRBV5-1 | TRBD1
CASSFSSDPFYEQYF | TGTGCCAGCAGTTTTTCCAGCGATCCCTTCTACGAGCAGTACTTC | TRBJ2-7 | . | TRBV28 | .
CASSLRAGVGTDTQYF | TGTGCCAGCAGCCTAAGAGCGGGGGTTGGCACAGATACGCAGTATTTT | TRBJ2-3 | . | TRBV5-4 | TRBD2
CASSYSGGNYGYTF | TGTGCCAGCAGTTACTCAGGCGGAAACTATGGCTACACCTTC | TRBJ1-2 | . | TRBV6-5 | .
CASSLQGAMGHGYTF | TGTGCCAGCAGTTTACAGGGCGCTATGGGCCATGGCTACACCTTC | TRBJ1-2 | . | TRBV28 | .
CASSTTGSYGYTF | TGCGCCAGCAGTACTACGGGGAGCTATGGCTACACCTTC | TRBJ1-2 | . | TRBV10-2 | .
CASSQVGLLYNEQFF | TGCGCCAGCAGCCAGGTAGGACTTCTTTACAATGAGCAGTTCTTC | TRBJ2-1 | . | TRBV4-1 | .
CASSETWDPNTGELFF | TGTGCCAGCAGTGAAACTTGGGACCCTAACACCGGGGAGCTGTTTTTT | TRBJ2-2 | . | TRBV6-1 | .
CASSPGLAGADEQYF | TGCGCCAGCAGCCCCGGACTAGCGGGAGCAGACGAGCAGTACTTC | TRBJ2-7 | . | TRBV5-1 | TRBD2
CASSRTITDTQYF | TGTGCCAGCAGCCGGACTATCACAGATACGCAGTATTTT | TRBJ2-3 | . | TRBV13 | .
CASSEPGTYEQYF | TGCGCCAGCAGTGAGCCGGGGACCTACGAGCAGTACTTC | TRBJ2-7 | . | TRBV10-2 | .
CASSLEAADTQYF | TGTGCCAGCAGCTTAGAAGCGGCAGATACGCAGTATTTT | TRBJ2-3 | . | TRBV11-2 | .
CASSYDGTYEQYF | TGTGCCAGCAGCTATGACGGAACCTACGAGCAGTACTTC | TRBJ2-7 | . | TRBV7-9 | .
CASSPGPGGTEAFF | TGTGCCAGCAGCCCAGGGCCGGGGGGGACTGAAGCTTTCTTT | TRBJ1-1 | . | TRBV7-2 | .
CASSLGLSYEQYF | TGTGCCAGCAGCTTAGGATTGTCCTACGAGCAGTACTTC | TRBJ2-7 | . | TRBV13 | .
CASSATSGNTIYF | TGTGCCAGCAGCGCAACATCGGGAAACACCATATATTTT | TRBJ1-3 | . | TRBV7-9 | .
CASTSGETQYF | TGTGCCAGTACCTCGGGGGAGACCCAGTACTTC | TRBJ2-5 | . | TRBV19 | .
CAISDGTGAYNEQFF | TGTGCCATCAGTGATGGGACAGGGGCCTACAATGAGCAGTTCTTC | TRBJ2-1 | once | TRBV10-3 | TRBD1